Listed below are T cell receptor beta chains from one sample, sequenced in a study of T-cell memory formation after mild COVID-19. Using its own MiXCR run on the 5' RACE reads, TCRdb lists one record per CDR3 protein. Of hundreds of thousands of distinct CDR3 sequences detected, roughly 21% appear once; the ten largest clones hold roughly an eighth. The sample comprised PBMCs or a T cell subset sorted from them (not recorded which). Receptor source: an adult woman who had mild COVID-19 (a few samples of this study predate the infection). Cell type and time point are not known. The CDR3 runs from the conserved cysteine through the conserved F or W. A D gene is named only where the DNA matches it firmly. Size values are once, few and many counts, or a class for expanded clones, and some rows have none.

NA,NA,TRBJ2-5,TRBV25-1,CASSDPGTEVETQYF,TGTGCCAGCAGTGACCCCGGGACCGAAGTAGAGACCCAGTACTTC
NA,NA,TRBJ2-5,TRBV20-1,CSASKREETQYF,TGCAGTGCTAGTAAGCGGGAAGAGACCCAGTACTTC
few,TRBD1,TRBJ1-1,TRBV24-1,CATRGQGSDEAFF,TGTGCCACCAGGGGACAGGGGTCGGATGAAGCTTTCTTT
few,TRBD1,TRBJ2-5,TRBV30,CAWSTGTVGETQYF,TGTGCCTGGAGTACTGGGACAGTAGGTGAGACCCAGTACTTC
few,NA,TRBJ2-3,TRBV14,CASSQAAGSTDTQYF,TGTGCCAGCAGCCAAGCCGCGGGCAGCACAGATACGCAGTATTTT
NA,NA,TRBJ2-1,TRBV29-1,CSVVSNGGNEQFF,TGCAGCGTTGTGTCGAACGGCGGAAATGAGCAGTTCTTC
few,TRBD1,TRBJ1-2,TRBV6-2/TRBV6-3,CASSPGQGPSYGYTF,TGTGCCAGCAGCCCGGGACAGGGCCCAAGCTATGGCTACACCTTC
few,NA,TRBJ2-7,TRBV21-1,CASSTSLAGSDEQYF,TGTGCCAGCAGCACCAGTCTAGCGGGATCTGACGAGCAGTACTTC
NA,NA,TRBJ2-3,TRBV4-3,CASSQAYGRTDTQYF,TGCGCCAGCAGCCAAGCCTATGGCCGCACAGATACGCAGTATTTT
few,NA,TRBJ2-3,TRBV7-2,CASSRSSLPTDTQYF,TGTGCCAGCAGCCGCTCTAGCCTACCCACAGATACGCAGTATTTT
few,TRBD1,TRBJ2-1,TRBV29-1,CSVADSETGYHNEQFF,TGCAGCGTCGCCGACTCTGAGACAGGGTACCACAATGAGCAGTTCTTC
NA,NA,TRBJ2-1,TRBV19,CASSIGYTTYNEQFF,TGTGCCAGTAGTATAGGCTACACCACCTACAATGAGCAGTTCTTC
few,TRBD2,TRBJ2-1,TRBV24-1,CATSDPGLAEQFF,TGTGCCACCAGTGATCCGGGACTAGCGGAGCAGTTCTTC
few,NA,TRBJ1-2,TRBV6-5,CASSYRDRGVDGYTF,TGTGCCAGCAGTTACAGGGATCGAGGGGTAGATGGCTACACCTTC
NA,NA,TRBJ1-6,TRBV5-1,CASSLGWGENSPLHF,TGCGCCAGCAGCTTGGGATGGGGAGAGAATTCACCCCTCCACTTT
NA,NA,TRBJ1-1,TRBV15,CATRPGRNTEAFF,TGTGCCACCCGGCCCGGACGGAACACTGAAGCTTTCTTT
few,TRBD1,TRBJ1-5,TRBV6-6,CASSYSWRKQGAAQPQHF,TGTGCCAGCAGTTACTCGTGGAGGAAACAGGGGGCTGCTCAGCCCCAGCATTTT
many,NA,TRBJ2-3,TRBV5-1,CASSFRGSADTQYF,TGCGCCAGCAGCTTCCGGGGGTCCGCAGATACGCAGTATTTT
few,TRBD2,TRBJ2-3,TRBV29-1,CSVGGLADTSTDTQYF,TGCAGCGTTGGTGGACTAGCGGATACTAGCACAGATACGCAGTATTTT
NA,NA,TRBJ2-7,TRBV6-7,CASSPVVSYEQYF,TGTGCCAGCTCACCAGTCGTCTCCTACGAGCAGTACTTC
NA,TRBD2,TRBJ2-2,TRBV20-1,CSARPPWGTSSTGELFF,TGCAGTGCTAGACCCCCCTGGGGGACTAGTAGCACCGGGGAGCTGTTTTTT
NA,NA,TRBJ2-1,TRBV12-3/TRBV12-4,CASSFRLDRGQFF,TGTGCCAGCAGTTTTAGGCTGGATCGGGGGCAGTTCTTC
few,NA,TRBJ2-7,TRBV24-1,CATSGRGRPYEQYF,TGTGCCACCAGTGGGAGGGGGAGACCCTACGAGCAGTACTTC
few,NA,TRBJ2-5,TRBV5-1,CASSSGREETQYF,TGCGCCAGCAGCTCCGGCAGGGAAGAGACCCAGTACTTC
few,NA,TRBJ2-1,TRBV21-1,CASRPGTSIEQFF,TGTGCCAGTAGACCCGGGACTAGCATTGAGCAGTTCTTC
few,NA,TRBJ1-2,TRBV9,CASSVERAGEAYGYTF,TGTGCCAGCAGCGTAGAGAGGGCAGGGGAGGCCTATGGCTACACCTTC
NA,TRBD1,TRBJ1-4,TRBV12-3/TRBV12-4,CASSFSGVNRGREKLFF,TGTGCCAGCAGTTTTTCAGGGGTCAACAGGGGGCGTGAAAAACTGTTTTTT
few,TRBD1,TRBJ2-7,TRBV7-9,CASSFTGTGESEQYF,TGTGCCAGCAGCTTTACCGGGACAGGGGAATCCGAGCAGTACTTC
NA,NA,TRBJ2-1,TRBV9,CASSVEAGNRNEQFF,TGTGCCAGCAGCGTAGAGGCAGGTAATCGGAATGAGCAGTTCTTC
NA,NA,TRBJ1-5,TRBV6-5,CASSFGPVGNQPQHF,TGTGCCAGCAGTTTTGGTCCCGTCGGGAATCAGCCCCAGCATTTT
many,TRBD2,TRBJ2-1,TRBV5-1,CASSPLAGDAYNEQFF,TGCGCCAGCAGCCCACTTGCGGGAGACGCCTACAATGAGCAGTTCTTC
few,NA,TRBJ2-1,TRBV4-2,CASSQAPLGPYNEQFF,TGTGCCAGCAGCCAAGCCCCACTAGGGCCCTACAATGAGCAGTTCTTC
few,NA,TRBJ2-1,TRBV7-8,CASSLGGVGQFF,TGTGCCAGCAGCTTAGGAGGAGTGGGGCAGTTCTTC
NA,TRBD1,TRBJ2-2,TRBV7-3,CASSQTGVNTGELFF,TGTGCCAGCAGTCAGACAGGGGTGAACACCGGGGAGCTGTTTTTT
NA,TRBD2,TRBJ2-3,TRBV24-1,CATSSGLADTDTQYF,TGTGCCACCAGTTCGGGACTAGCGGACACAGATACGCAGTATTTT
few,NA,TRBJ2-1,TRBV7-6,CASSLHSSAGILQFF,TGTGCCAGCAGCTTGCACAGTTCCGCGGGTATCCTCCAGTTCTTC
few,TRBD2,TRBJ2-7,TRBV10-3,CAISAGLAGEQYF,TGTGCCATCAGCGCGGGACTAGCGGGGGAGCAGTACTTC
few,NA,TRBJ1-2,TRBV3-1,CASNKQESSGYTF,TGTGCCAGCAACAAACAGGAGTCGTCAGGCTACACCTTC
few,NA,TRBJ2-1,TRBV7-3,CASSLWGSSSYNEQFF,TGTGCCAGCAGCTTATGGGGGTCGAGCTCCTACAATGAGCAGTTCTTC
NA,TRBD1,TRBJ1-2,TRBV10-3,CAISLTGGAYGYTF,TGTGCCATCAGTTTGACAGGGGGCGCCTATGGCTACACCTTC
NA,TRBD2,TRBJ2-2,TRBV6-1,CASSEPGLGAGELFF,TGTGCCAGCAGCGAACCGGGACTAGGGGCCGGGGAGCTGTTTTTT
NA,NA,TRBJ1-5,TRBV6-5,CASRAHRNQPQHF,TGTGCCAGCAGGGCCCACCGCAATCAGCCCCAGCATTTT
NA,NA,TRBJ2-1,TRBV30,CAWSFITAGARYNEQFF,TGTGCCTGGAGTTTTATAACGGCAGGGGCCCGCTACAATGAGCAGTTCTTC
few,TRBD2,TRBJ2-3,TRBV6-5,CASSYSVSAGGRGVDTQYF,TGTGCCAGCAGTTACTCGGTTTCGGCGGGAGGGCGAGGGGTAGATACGCAGTATTTT
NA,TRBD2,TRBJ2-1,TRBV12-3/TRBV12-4,CASSLGVGPSGPNEQFF,TGTGCCAGCAGTTTGGGGGTTGGGCCTAGCGGTCCCAATGAGCAGTTCTTC
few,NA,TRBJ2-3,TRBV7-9,CASNSLLTPQYF,TGTGCCAGCAACTCCCTCCTGACCCCGCAGTATTTT
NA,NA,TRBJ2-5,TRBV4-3,CASSQDVIAVGQETQYF,TGCGCCAGCAGCCAAGATGTAATAGCGGTGGGGCAAGAGACCCAGTACTTC
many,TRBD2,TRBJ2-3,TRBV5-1,CASTGLAGLSTDTQYF,TGCGCCAGCACGGGGCTAGCGGGGCTTAGCACAGATACGCAGTATTTT
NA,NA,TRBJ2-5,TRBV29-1,CSAGGPQYF,TGCAGCGCCGGGGGACCCCAGTACTTC